Each of the 10 T cell receptor beta chains below was sequenced from the same sample in a study of cytomegalovirus exposure and HLA in healthy donors. The protocol was immunoSEQ multiplex PCR, while the TCRdb copy is restricted to in-frame clones and leaves out a portion. This sample has tens of thousands of clones; 93% occur once, and the top ten carry 2.1%. Source material: PBMCs. These receptors all come from a young woman in good health and CMV-seronegative.

The chain has TRBV6-5 and TRBJ2-5; TRBD1 might be the D (5 bases). Trimming stripped 0 bases from V and 4 bases from J, with 12 bases between. Per germline, CDR1 MNHEY and CDR2 SVGAGI. The CDR3 is made up of 15 amino acids. The CDR3 protein is CASSYSGVLRETQYF. CDR3 coding DNA: TGTGCCAGCAGTTACTCAGGGGTGCTAAGAGAGACCCAGTACTTC.

This rearrangement joins TRBV10-1 to TRBJ2-5; D perhaps matches TRBD1 (6 bases). V lost 3 bases and J 7 bases, leaving 15 bases between the germline ends. The CDR3 covers 14 residues. CDR1 is WNHNN and CDR2 is SYGVQD in the germline V gene (reference sequence). The CDR3 loop reads CASSDGTPRGTQYF. CDR3 nucleotide sequence: TGCGCCAGCAGTGATGGGACACCCCGGGGGACCCAGTACTTC.

The rearrangement joins TRBV29-1 to TRBJ1-2, with D possibly TRBD1 on 6 matching bases. V gave up 6 bases and J gave up 3 bases, with 20 bases separating them. Germline values: CDR1 SQVTM, CDR2 ANQGSEA. CDR3 length: 15 residues. CDR3 loop: CSVDFGGRGHYGYTF. CDR3 DNA: TGCAGCGTGGATTTTGGGGGCCGCGGACACTATGGCTACACCTTC.

The chain employs TRBV10-2 and TRBJ1-1; D unresolved. Germline V gene lookup returns CDR1 WSHSY and CDR2 SAAADI. Deletions cut 6 bases from V and 0 bases from J, with 11 bases between. This CDR3 has 14 amino acids. CDR3 sequence (DNA): TGCGCCAGCAGATCGGGAGGAATGAACACTGAAGCTTTCTTT. Translation: CASRSGGMNTEAFF.

This chain uses TRBV11-2 with TRBJ1-1; possibly TRBD1 for D (6 bases). Trimming stripped 3 bases from V and 7 bases from J, with 24 bases between. CDR1 is SGHAT and CDR2 is FQNNGV in the germline V gene. The CDR3 is 17 residues long. DNA for the CDR3: TGTGCCAGCAGCTTTTCCGCCCCGGGAACCGGGGACATTGAAGCTTTCTTT. This gives the protein CASSFSAPGTGDIEAFF.

This rearrangement joins TRBV2 to TRBJ1-5; 11 bases are shared with TRBD1. V shed 6 bases and J 4 bases; nucleotides not matched to a gene: 5. This CDR3 is 15 amino acids long. Germline CDR1 reads SNHLY; CDR2 reads FYNNEI. The CDR3 coding sequence is TGTGCCAGCAGCCCTGGGACAGGGGGAAATCAGCCCCAGCATTTT. Amino acid sequence: CASSPGTGGNQPQHF.

The chain couples TRBV6-5 to TRBJ2-7; D ambiguous. V lost 0 bases, J lost 3 bases, and 12 bases lay in between. CDR3 length equals 15 residues. Germline values: CDR1 MNHEY, CDR2 SVGAGI. CDR3 bases: TGTGCCAGCAGTTACTCGGTTGAAGCTAGCTACGAGCAGTACTTC. It codes for CASSYSVEASYEQYF.

The DNA for the CDR3 is TGTGCCAGCAGCGGTAAGACGTCGGACAGGTGGTCCCCAGGAGGCAATGAGCAGTTCTTC. Its translation is CASSGKTSDRWSPGGNEQFF. The chain carries TRBV7-6 and TRBJ2-1; 7 nucleotides agree with TRBD1. Germline CDR1 SGHVS, CDR2 FNYEAQ. The CDR3 is 20 amino acids. V shed 5 bases and J 6 bases; nucleotides not matched to a gene: 25. The full variable domain, its missing parts supplied by reference TRBV7-6 and TRBJ2-1, is GAGVSQSPRYKVTKRGQDVALRCDPISGHVSLYWYRQALGQGPEFLTYFNYEAQQDKSGLPNDRFSAERPEGSISTLTIQRTEQRDSAMYRCASSGKTSDRWSPGGNEQFFGPGTRLTVL.

The chain links TRBV18 to TRBJ1-4; 7 nucleotides agree with TRBD1. The CDR3 extends over 14 amino acids. Germline V gene lookup returns CDR1 KGHSH and CDR2 LQKENI. V lost 3 bases and J lost 7; bases outside the gene matches: 5. In nucleotides, the CDR3 is TGTGCCAGCTCACCCAACAGGGGAACTGAAAAACTGTTTTTT. Amino acid sequence: CASSPNRGTEKLFF.

The rearrangement uses TRBV5-4 and TRBJ1-1, with a weak D call TRBD1 (6 bases). V was shortened by 2 bases and J by 2 bases, with 10 bases between the two germline ends. The CDR3 is 14 amino acids. Germline V gene data show CDR1 as SGHNT and CDR2 as YYREEE (reference sequence). CDR3 sequence reads: CASSFSRGNTEAFF. Here the CDR3 DNA reads TGTGCCAGCAGCTTTTCCAGGGGCAACACTGAAGCTTTCTTT.